This entry lists 2 T cell receptor beta chains sequenced from one sample in a study of OX40 agonist ivuxolimab in advanced cancers. The library was prepared using the immunoSEQ multiplex PCR assay. The source is immuneACCESS, and TCRdb retained only in-frame sequences with V and J called. Part of the clones is not carried over; for the studies checked, unresolved V genes explain less than half of this, and the remainder is unexplained. The sample table contains 67,000 or so clones; only one count was recorded for around 90% of them. Clones ranked in the top ten supply roughly 1% of the sample. The sequenced sample was CD4+ or CD8+ T cells sorted from blood, obtained in a trial of the OX40 agonist ivuxolimab. These TCRs come from an adult with an advanced solid tumor such as melanoma, head and neck, liver or kidney cancer.

The chain links TRBV5-4 to TRBJ2-5; weak D call: TRBD1 (5 bases). Trimming took 7 bases from V and 2 from J, leaving 9 bases between them. Germline V lookup: CDR1 SGHNT, CDR2 YYREEE (reference sequence). The CDR3 loop spans 12 amino acids. The CDR3 bases are TGTGCCAGCTCGACAGAGCAAGAGACCCAGTACTTC. This sequence encodes CASSTEQETQYF.

The chain has TRBV6-5 and TRBJ1-3, with D maybe TRBD1 (5 bases). The CDR3 length is 14 residues. Germline V gene lookup returns CDR1 MNHEY and CDR2 SVGAGI. The V end lost 9 bases, the J end lost 2 bases, and 14 bases lay between the germline ends. This chain's CDR3 is CARWDPLAGNTIYF. Here the CDR3 DNA reads TGTGCCAGATGGGACCCCCTCGCTGGAAACACCATATATTTT.